These 14 T cell receptor beta chains share one sample of origin, sequenced in a study of cytomegalovirus exposure and HLA in healthy donors. Both 60 Vbeta primers and 13 Jbeta primers went into the PCR. Some clones are missing from TCRdb's copy, which holds only in-frame ones; the method was immunoSEQ multiplex PCR. Among roughly 81,000 clones listed, approximately 79% were seen once. Material for sequencing was PBMCs. Every receptor here comes from a man aged 25 to 40 in good health and CMV-seronegative.

This rearrangement joins TRBV2 to TRBJ1-2; TRBD1 matches at 10 bases. Germline trimming cut 6 bases from V and 0 bases from J; bases unmatched to any gene: 10. Germline-derived CDR1 and CDR2 are SNHLY and FYNNEI. This CDR3 has 17 amino acids. In nucleotides, the CDR3 is TGTGCCAGCAGATCCCGGGACAGGGGACCCGCTAACTATGGCTACACCTTC. This codes for CASRSRDRGPANYGYTF.

The chain employs TRBV9 and TRBJ1-6, with D perhaps matching TRBD1 (6 bases). Germline CDR1 reads SGDLS; CDR2 reads YYNGEE. The V gene lost 3 bases and the J gene lost 9 bases, with 10 bases spanning the gap. The CDR3 is made up of 13 amino acids. The CDR3 is CASSAEGGSPLHF. Here the CDR3 DNA reads TGTGCCAGCAGCGCCGAAGGGGGTTCACCCCTCCACTTT. Filled out from reference TRBV9 and TRBJ1-6, the complete variable domain reads DSGVTQTPKHLITATGQRVTLRCSPRSGDLSVYWYQQSLDQGLQFLIQYYNGEERAKGNILERFSAQQFPDLHSELNLSSLELGDSALYFCASSAEGGSPLHFGNGTRLTVT.

This clone showed up just a few times. J is TRBJ1-1 and V is TRBV6-6; unclear D gene. Between the trimmed V and J ends, which lost 7 bases and 0 bases, there was a span of 3 bases. CDR3 length: 11 residues. The germline gives CDR1 MNHNY, CDR2 SVGAGI (reference sequence). In DNA, the CDR3 is TGTGCCAGCACTTTGAACACTGAAGCTTTCTTT. The encoded protein is CASTLNTEAFF.

The rearrangement joins TRBV19 to TRBJ1-1; TRBD1 is a possible D gene (6 bases). V lost 9 bases, J lost 6 bases, and 17 bases lay in between. The CDR3 contains 13 residues. Germline CDR1 reads LNHDA; CDR2 reads SQIVND (reference sequence). CDR3 region: CASVQQGRAEAFF. CDR3 nucleotides: TGTGCCAGCGTTCAACAGGGAAGGGCTGAAGCTTTCTTT.

This clone occurred once. CDR3 bases: TGTGCCAGCTTATCAGGGGGCGCGCCCACTGAAGCTTTCTTT. Its protein product is CASLSGGAPTEAFF. V is TRBV6-1 and J is TRBJ1-1; 8 bases are a match to TRBD1. CDR1 and CDR2 from the germline V gene are MNHNS and SASEGT. The V segment lost 8 bases and the J segment 4 bases; nucleotides outside the gene matches: 9. The CDR3 is made up of 14 amino acids.

The V and J genes are TRBV4-2 and TRBJ2-7; 8 bases match TRBD1. The CDR3 is made up of 16 amino acids. The V and J ends lost 0 bases and 2 bases, in that order; junction bases with no gene match: 6. Germline V gene data show CDR1 as LGHNA and CDR2 as YNFKEQ. The CDR3 region is CASSQDGTGRTYEQYF. Here the CDR3 DNA reads TGTGCCAGCAGCCAAGACGGGACAGGTAGAACCTACGAGCAGTACTTC.

The V and J genes are TRBV18 and TRBJ2-3; tentative D call: TRBD2 (5 bases). Looked up from germline, CDR1 is KGHSH and CDR2 is LQKENI. The CDR3 totals 18 residues. Trimming took off 6 bases at V and 0 bases at J, with 22 bases between the two ends. The CDR3 DNA follows: TGTGCCAGCTCCCGAGCTTTAAGGAGCGGAACAAGCACAGATACGCAGTATTTT. This sequence encodes CASSRALRSGTSTDTQYF.

This chain links TRBV27 with TRBJ2-7, with D possibly TRBD2 on 6 matching bases. The CDR3 has 14 amino acids. CDR1 and CDR2 (germline): MNHEY, SMNVEV (reference sequence). V was shortened by 5 bases and J by 1 base, with 12 bases between the two germline ends. CDR3 residues: CASSPSGLSYEQYF. The CDR3 DNA is TGTGCCAGCAGTCCTTCGGGACTTTCCTACGAGCAGTACTTC.

V and J are TRBV7-8 and TRBJ2-1; D uncertain. V shed 4 bases and J shed 3 bases, with 7 bases lying between them. CDR3 length: 13 residues. The germline gives CDR1 SGHVS, CDR2 FQNEAQ. The CDR3 reads CASSSTFYNEQFF. The DNA of the CDR3 is TGTGCCAGCAGCTCGACTTTCTACAATGAGCAGTTCTTC.

The chain combines TRBV29-1 with TRBJ1-2; D remains ambiguous. This CDR3 region has 12 residues. Germline CDR1 reads SQVTM; CDR2 reads ANQGSEA. Trimming shortened V by 5 bases and J by 5 bases, and 12 bases separated the two germline ends. The CDR3 DNA is TGCAGCGTTCTTCTCAGCGGATATGGCTACACCTTC. This gives the protein CSVLLSGYGYTF.

J is TRBJ2-5 and V is TRBV29-1; maybe TRBD2 (6 bases). V was cut by 6 bases and J by 5 bases, with 16 bases left in between. Germline CDR1 is SQVTM and CDR2 is ANQGSEA. The CDR3 loop spans 13 amino acids. The CDR3 DNA sequence: TGCAGCGTGGGGGGTGGGGGTGGGGAGACCCAGTACTTC. It yields the protein CSVGGGGGETQYF.

The sample holds a few counts of this clone. The gene calls are TRBV5-6 and TRBJ2-5; possible D gene TRBD2, 6 bases. V lost 1 base and J 5 bases, leaving 15 bases between the germline ends. Looked up from germline, CDR1 is SGHDT and CDR2 is YYEEEE. This CDR3 region has 15 residues. The CDR3 DNA follows: TGTGCCAGCAGCTTGTTTGGACTATTAACGGAGACCCAGTACTTC. Translated, it gives CASSLFGLLTETQYF.

The chain links TRBV18 to TRBJ1-1; 9 bases match TRBD1. J lost 5 bases, V lost 8 bases, and 6 bases had no gene match. Germline CDR1 KGHSH, CDR2 LQKENI. This CDR3 is built from 13 residues. The CDR3 loop is CASAGTGRTEAFF. DNA of the CDR3: TGTGCCAGCGCGGGGACAGGGAGGACTGAAGCTTTCTTT.

The J gene is TRBJ2-1, the V gene TRBV10-3; 7 bases are shared with TRBD2. Germline V lookup: CDR1 ENHRY, CDR2 SYGVKD. J gave up 12 bases and V 10 bases, and 21 bases lay outside the gene matches. This CDR3 is built from 15 residues. For the CDR3, the DNA is TGTGCCAGCCGGGGGGACGGGACCCAGAGGGGTCTGCAGTTCTTC. Amino acid sequence: CASRGDGTQRGLQFF.